A single sample gave rise to the 27 T cell receptor beta chains below, sequenced in a study of blood T cell repertoires in COVID-19. Method: immunoSEQ multiplex PCR; TCRdb's copy keeps in-frame clones and lacks some. This sample has approximately 310,000 clones, with roughly 85% found just once. Sequencing was done on a sample of PBMCs or T cells enriched from blood (not recorded which). All receptors derive from a woman aged 25 to 39 who had been exposed to COVID-19.

This clone turned up a few times. In the same sample, other DNA sequences code for this CDR3. The chain links TRBV28 to TRBJ1-5; no definite D call. V was cut by 2 bases and J by 3 bases, with 8 bases left in between. Germline V gene sequence: CDR1 MDHEN, CDR2 SYDVKM. The CDR3 has 14 amino acids. The CDR3 region is CASSLGGLNQPQHF. In nucleotides, the CDR3 is TGTGCCAGCAGTTTAGGAGGGCTCAATCAGCCCCAGCATTTT.

V usage is TRBV5-1 and J usage is TRBJ1-3; TRBD1 aligns across 8 bases. J lost 6 bases, V lost 4 bases, and 6 bases had no gene match. Germline V gene data show CDR1 as SGHRS and CDR2 as YFSETQ. The CDR3 totals 14 residues. As DNA, the CDR3 is TGCGCCAGCAGCCAAGACAGGGGAGAAAACACCATATATTTT. This encodes CASSQDRGENTIYF.

This chain links TRBV2 with TRBJ1-2, with 11 bases lining up with TRBD1. CDR1 and CDR2 from the germline V gene are SNHLY and FYNNEI. Trimming removed 4 bases from V and 7 bases from J; junction bases left unmatched: 5. The CDR3 has 14 residues. CDR3 in DNA: TGTGCCAGCAGTGCCTGGACAGGGGGCAGTGGCTACACCTTC. It yields the protein CASSAWTGGSGYTF.

This clone was observed a few times. The CDR3: CASSLGKPPGGYTF. DNA of the CDR3: TGCGCCAGCAGCTTGGGTAAGCCCCCAGGGGGCTACACCTTC. This sequence joins TRBV5-1 and TRBJ1-2; D might be TRBD1 (5 bases). CDR3 length: 14 residues. The V and J ends lost 0 bases and 8 bases respectively, with 14 bases between them. CDR1 and CDR2 from the germline V gene are SGHRS and YFSETQ.

The chain carries TRBV19 and TRBJ2-1; TRBD2 aligns across 12 bases. Germline values: CDR1 LNHDA, CDR2 SQIVND (reference sequence). Losses at the gene ends were 6 bases for V and 8 bases for J; bases not matched to a gene: 2. The CDR3 spans 13 residues. The CDR3 nucleotides are TGTGCCAGTAGGCTAGCGGGGGGGTATGAGCAGTTCTTC. Its protein is CASRLAGGYEQFF.

The chain couples TRBV6-5 to TRBJ2-7, with 7 bases that match TRBD1. V gave up 7 bases and J gave up 2 bases; unmatched junction bases: 8. CDR1 and CDR2 (germline): MNHEY, SVGAGI. This CDR3 region has 14 residues. CDR3 nucleotides: TGTGCCAGCAAAAACAGGGGCGATGCCTACGAGCAGTACTTC. Protein product: CASKNRGDAYEQYF.

This clone was picked up one time. The chain links TRBV9 to TRBJ1-2; tentatively, D is TRBD1 (5 bases). Germline V gene lookup returns CDR1 SGDLS and CDR2 YYNGEE. Trimming stripped 3 bases from V and 7 bases from J, with 10 bases between. The CDR3 totals 12 residues. CDR3 protein: CASSARGIGYTF. The CDR3 nucleotides read TGTGCCAGCAGCGCCCGGGGGATTGGCTACACCTTC.

This sequence joins TRBV19 and TRBJ2-1; D is unclear. Trimming took 5 bases from V and 0 from J, leaving 11 bases between them. From germline, CDR1 is LNHDA and CDR2 SQIVND (reference sequence). This CDR3 is 15 amino acids long. The CDR3 loop reads CASSAGANSYNEQFF. The CDR3 nucleotides read TGTGCCAGTAGTGCTGGAGCAAACTCCTACAATGAGCAGTTCTTC.

This clone was detected once. This chain connects TRBV5-4 to TRBJ2-7, with D possibly matching TRBD2 (7 bases). CDR3 length equals 16 residues. The germline CDR1 and CDR2 sequences are SGHNT and YYREEE (reference sequence). V shed 4 bases and J shed 0 bases, with 17 bases lying between them. The CDR3 DNA is TGTGCCAGCAGCCCCCGGGGGCTAGCGGTCTCCTACGAGCAGTACTTC. It codes for CASSPRGLAVSYEQYF.

Only one count was recorded for this clone. V is TRBV27 and J is TRBJ1-5; 11 bases are a match to TRBD1. The V gene end was trimmed by 6 bases and the J gene end by 7 bases; junction bases not matched to a gene: 5. The V gene's germline CDR1 is MNHEY and CDR2 SMNVEV (reference sequence). The CDR3 is made up of 14 amino acids. Here the CDR3 reads CASRGGQGAQPQHF. CDR3 coding DNA: TGTGCCAGCAGGGGAGGACAGGGGGCACAGCCCCAGCATTTT.

The V and J genes are TRBV7-8 and TRBJ2-7; 14 nucleotides agree with TRBD2. Trimming at V came to 5 bases and at J to 4 bases, leaving 4 bases not matched to a gene. Looked up from germline, CDR1 is SGHVS and CDR2 is FQNEAQ. This CDR3 contains 15 residues. The CDR3 DNA reads as TGTGCCAGCAGCCAGGGACTAGCGGGAGCATACGAGCAGTACTTC. It translates to CASSQGLAGAYEQYF.

The chain couples TRBV6-5 to TRBJ1-5; D call uncertain. Trimming pared 0 bases from V and 6 bases from J, leaving 12 bases between. Germline V gene sequence: CDR1 MNHEY, CDR2 SVGAGI. This CDR3 region has 15 residues. The CDR3 protein is CASSYSKGSGQPQHF. The DNA for the CDR3 is TGTGCCAGCAGTTACTCGAAAGGTTCAGGTCAGCCCCAGCATTTT.

The chain carries TRBV9 and TRBJ2-3; TRBD2 matches at 12 bases. Germline V CDR1 and CDR2: SGDLS, YYNGEE. J was trimmed by 5 bases and V by 0 bases; bases with no gene match: 1. The CDR3 loop spans 15 amino acids. The CDR3 nucleotides read TGTGCCAGCAGCGTAGGACTAGCGGGGGTAGATACGCAGTATTTT. Translated: CASSVGLAGVDTQYF.

This clone came up a few times. This chain connects TRBV7-2 to TRBJ1-4, with 7 positions matching TRBD1. V shed 2 bases, J shed 7 bases, and the junction held 7 bases outside the gene matches. The CDR3 runs to 15 residues. The germline V gene encodes CDR1 SGHTA and CDR2 FQGNSA. The CDR3 DNA sequence: TGTGCCAGCAGCTTACAAACCAACAGGGGTGAAAAACTGTTTTTT. Translating it yields CASSLQTNRGEKLFF.

The chain carries TRBV27 and TRBJ1-4; 7 nucleotides align to TRBD1. V lost 0 bases, J lost 6 bases, and 7 bases stayed unmatched. CDR3 size: 16 residues. From germline, CDR1 is MNHEY and CDR2 SMNVEV (reference sequence). CDR3 region: CASSLSIDRVDEKLFF. In nucleotides, the CDR3 is TGTGCCAGCAGTTTATCTATCGACAGGGTGGATGAAAAACTGTTTTTT.

The chain has TRBV5-6 and TRBJ2-1; D may be TRBD1 (6 bases). V shed 4 bases and J shed 15 bases, with 17 bases lying between them. CDR1 and CDR2 from the germline V gene are SGHDT and YYEEEE. This CDR3 spans 12 amino acids. In nucleotides, the CDR3 is TGTGCCAGCAGCCTGAACAGGGTACGTGGGTTCTTC. Encoded protein: CASSLNRVRGFF.

The chain carries TRBV4-1 and TRBJ1-2; D may be TRBD1 (5 bases). Trimming left V 0 bases short and J 0 bases short, with 17 bases between. The V gene's germline CDR1 is MGHRA and CDR2 YSYEKL. This CDR3 has 18 residues. The CDR3 coding sequence is TGCGCCAGCAGCCAAGAGGGCGGGAGGCGAGGGGCTAACTATGGCTACACCTTC. It is translated as CASSQEGGRRGANYGYTF.

This clone was found many times. This sequence joins TRBV7-9 and TRBJ2-1; the match to TRBD1 covers 12 bases. Trimming cost V 1 base and J 6 bases; bases outside gene matches: 10. Germline lookup yields CDR1 SEHNR and CDR2 FQNEAQ (reference sequence). The CDR3 covers 18 residues. The CDR3 is CASSLGQPGQGAGNEQFF. The CDR3 DNA follows: TGTGCCAGCAGCTTAGGGCAACCGGGACAGGGGGCGGGCAATGAGCAGTTCTTC.

This clone was observed once. The chain employs TRBV28 and TRBJ1-5; D gene ambiguous. The germline gives CDR1 MDHEN, CDR2 SYDVKM. The CDR3 extends over 12 amino acids. Trimming took 6 bases from V and 0 from J, leaving 3 bases between them. The CDR3 reads CASSYSNQPQHF. The CDR3 nucleotides are TGTGCCAGCAGCTATAGCAATCAGCCCCAGCATTTT.

The chain joins TRBV11-2 to TRBJ2-5; 10 nucleotides line up with TRBD2. The CDR3 sequence is 16 residues long. Trimming took 5 bases from V and 2 from J; bases not matched to a gene: 8. Germline CDR1 is SGHAT and CDR2 is FQNNGV. The CDR3 reads CASSGRAGGLQETQYF. DNA of the CDR3: TGTGCCAGCAGCGGACGAGCGGGGGGGCTTCAAGAGACCCAGTACTTC.

V gene TRBV5-1 combines with J gene TRBJ2-2; possible D gene TRBD1, 5 bases. Germline CDR1 SGHRS, CDR2 YFSETQ. The CDR3 is 14 amino acids. Trimming removed 0 bases at V and 7 bases at J, with 10 bases between. The CDR3 sequence: CASSLVQGSGELFF. For the CDR3, the DNA is TGCGCCAGCAGCTTGGTCCAGGGAAGCGGGGAGCTGTTTTTT.

The chain is built from TRBV9 and TRBJ2-1, with D possibly TRBD1 on 5 matching bases. The V gene lost 4 bases and the J gene lost 0 bases, with 14 bases spanning the gap. Germline V gene lookup returns CDR1 SGDLS and CDR2 YYNGEE. This CDR3 comprises 16 residues. CDR3 residues: CASSSTSGRSYNEQFF. DNA of the CDR3: TGTGCCAGCAGCTCCACCTCAGGGCGCTCCTACAATGAGCAGTTCTTC.

This clone was counted only a few times. The chain employs TRBV3-1 (or the pseudogene TRBV3-2) and TRBJ1-2, with TRBD1 matching over 7 bases. J gave up 10 bases and V 4 bases, and 3 bases lay outside the gene matches. The CDR3 consists of 11 residues. CDR1 and CDR2 (germline): LGHDT, YNNKEL (reference sequence). The chain's CDR3 is CASSLDRDYTF. In nucleotides, the CDR3 is TGTGCCAGCAGCCTCGACAGGGACTACACCTTC.

The chain couples TRBV28 to TRBJ2-1, with a weak D call TRBD2 (6 bases). This CDR3 contains 12 residues. Looked up from germline, CDR1 is MDHEN and CDR2 is SYDVKM. V lost 9 bases, J lost 7 bases, and 13 bases lay in between. CDR3 DNA sequence: TGTGCCAGTCGACGGACTATAAATGAGCAGTTCTTC. Translation gives CASRRTINEQFF.

V gene TRBV9 combines with J gene TRBJ2-3, with TRBD1 as a possible D gene (6 bases). Germline CDR1 SGDLS, CDR2 YYNGEE. The CDR3 has 15 residues. With 4 bases removed from V and 4 bases from J, the gap between germline ends came to 16 bases. The CDR3 DNA reads TGTGCCAGCAGCCTTCTGTGGGGGCTCGCAGATACGCAGTATTTT. Encoded protein: CASSLLWGLADTQYF. The whole variable domain, remainder taken from reference TRBV9 and TRBJ2-3, is DSGVTQTPKHLITATGQRVTLRCSPRSGDLSVYWYQQSLDQGLQFLIQYYNGEERAKGNILERFSAQQFPDLHSELNLSSLELGDSALYFCASSLLWGLADTQYFGPGTRLTVL.

V gene TRBV25-1 combines with J gene TRBJ1-2, with 8 bases matching TRBD1. This CDR3 spans 14 amino acids. Germline V gene data show CDR1 as MGHDK and CDR2 as SYGVNS. V shed 4 bases and J 4 bases; nucleotides not matched to a gene: 5. The CDR3 sequence: CASSGRQGSYGYTF. In DNA, the CDR3 is TGTGCCAGCAGTGGACGACAGGGGAGCTATGGCTACACCTTC.

The rearrangement joins TRBV18 to TRBJ1-1; 7 positions agree with TRBD1. V was clipped by 8 bases and J by 5 bases; unmatched bases: 20. Germline CDR1 reads KGHSH; CDR2 reads LQKENI. The CDR3 covers 17 residues. DNA of the CDR3: TGTGCCAGCACCGAAAGAGACAGGGCTGGGGTAGGAACTGAAGCTTTCTTT. As protein: CASTERDRAGVGTEAFF. Using reference TRBV18 and TRBJ1-1 for the parts outside the CDR3, the full variable domain is NAGVMQNPRHLVRRRGQEARLRCSPMKGHSHVYWYRQLPEEGLKFMVYLQKENIIDESGMPKERFSAEFPKEGPSILRIQQVVRGDSAAYFCASTERDRAGVGTEAFFGQGTRLTVV.